The 14 T cell receptor beta chains below come from one sample, sequenced in a study of cytomegalovirus exposure and HLA in healthy donors. With 60 Vbeta and 13 Jbeta primers, the PCR was carried out. Measured with immunoSEQ multiplex PCR; TCRdb has only the in-frame clones, and not every one. The sample holds roughly 120,000 clones, 70% to 85% seen once. Sequencing input: PBMCs. The receptor source for this set is a woman younger than 30 in good health and CMV-seropositive.

This clone was seen a handful of times. The rearrangement joins TRBV11-2 to TRBJ2-7, with D perhaps matching TRBD2 (6 bases). The CDR3 runs 14 residues. Germline V gives CDR1 SGHAT, CDR2 FQNNGV. With 2 bases removed from V and 2 bases from J, the gap between germline ends came to 10 bases. The CDR3 region is CASSLSGGTYEQYF. The DNA for the CDR3 is TGTGCCAGCAGCTTAAGTGGGGGGACCTACGAGCAGTACTTC.

The genes are TRBV2 and TRBJ2-5, with 9 bases fitting TRBD2. CDR3 size: 14 residues. Looked up from germline, CDR1 is SNHLY and CDR2 is FYNNEI. The J segment lost 5 bases and the V segment lost 3 bases, leaving 4 bases of the junction unmatched. The CDR3: CASSERGGMETQYF. The DNA for the CDR3 is TGTGCCAGCAGTGAGCGGGGGGGAATGGAGACCCAGTACTTC.

V is TRBV27 and J is TRBJ2-7; TRBD1 agrees at 7 bases. The germline V gene encodes CDR1 MNHEY and CDR2 SMNVEV (reference sequence). This CDR3 spans 14 amino acids. Trimming took 4 bases from V and 2 from J; bases not matched to a gene: 5. As DNA, the CDR3 is TGTGCCAGCAGTTCTTCAGGGGGACCCTACGAGCAGTACTTC. Its translation: CASSSSGGPYEQYF.

This chain connects TRBV2 to TRBJ2-5, with 9 bases aligning to TRBD1. In germline, CDR1 is SNHLY, CDR2 FYNNEI. CDR3 size: 15 residues. With V trimmed by 4 bases and J by 5 bases, 8 bases remained unmatched. CDR3 sequence (DNA): TGTGCCAGCAGTGTTGGGGGGACAGGGAGGGAGACCCAGTACTTC. This sequence encodes CASSVGGTGRETQYF.

The chain carries TRBV27 and TRBJ1-1; 7 bases line up with TRBD1. Losses at the gene ends were 3 bases for V and 8 bases for J; bases not matched to a gene: 6. The CDR3 loop spans 13 amino acids. Germline assignment: CDR1 MNHEY and CDR2 SMNVEV (reference sequence). The DNA for the CDR3 is TGTGCCAGCAGTTTCTTTAAGGACAGGGAAGCTTTCTTT. Encoded protein: CASSFFKDREAFF.

This chain links TRBV2 with TRBJ1-3, with 8 positions matching TRBD1. CDR3 length: 15 amino acids. Per the germline V gene, CDR1 is SNHLY and CDR2 is FYNNEI. The J segment lost 6 bases and the V segment lost 6 bases, leaving 10 bases of the junction unmatched. The CDR3 spells CASSRDRGKENTIYF. The CDR3, as DNA: TGTGCCAGCAGCCGAGACAGGGGTAAAGAAAACACCATATATTTT. Using reference TRBV2 and TRBJ1-3 for the parts outside the CDR3, the full variable domain is EPEVTQTPSHQVTQMGQEVILRCVPISNHLYFYWYRQILGQKVEFLVSFYNNEISEKSEIFDDQFSVERPDGSNFTLKIRSTKLEDSAMYFCASSRDRGKENTIYFGEGSWLTVV.

The chain joins TRBV19 to TRBJ1-1, with a possible D match to TRBD1 (5 bases). V was shortened by 7 bases and J by 10 bases, with 10 bases between the two germline ends. This CDR3 comprises 10 residues. Germline CDR1 is LNHDA and CDR2 is SQIVND (reference sequence). This chain's CDR3 is CASIAGRAFF. Written as DNA, the CDR3 is TGTGCCAGTATCGCGGGACGAGCTTTCTTT.

This rearrangement joins TRBV5-1 to TRBJ2-2; TRBD2 matches 8 bases. The CDR3 runs 17 residues. Germline CDR1 reads SGHRS; CDR2 reads YFSETQ. V shed 0 bases and J 1 base; nucleotides not matched to a gene: 5. CDR3 nucleotides: TGCGCCAGCAGCTTGGGACCCGCGGGGGGGAACACCGGGGAGCTGTTTTTT. Protein product: CASSLGPAGGNTGELFF. The variable domain in full, completed from reference TRBV5-1 and TRBJ2-2, reads KAGVTQTPRYLIKTRGQQVTLSCSPISGHRSVSWYQQTPGQGLQFLFEYFSETQRNKGNFPGRFSGRQFSNSRSEMNVSTLELGDSALYLCASSLGPAGGNTGELFFGEGSRLTVL.

This chain connects TRBV4-1 to TRBJ2-1; D is possibly TRBD2 (5 bases). The CDR3 runs 14 residues. Germline CDR1 and CDR2: MGHRA and YSYEKL. Trimming removed 1 base at V and 8 bases at J, with 12 bases between. The CDR3 here is CASSQGIGVHEQFF. DNA for the CDR3: TGCGCCAGCAGCCAAGGAATCGGGGTACATGAGCAGTTCTTC.

The gene calls are TRBV5-5 and TRBJ1-5, with D possibly TRBD1 on 5 matching bases. Trimming shortened V by 4 bases and J by 0 bases, and 11 bases separated the two germline ends. Germline V gene sequence: CDR1 SGHKS, CDR2 YYEKEE (reference sequence). This CDR3 contains 15 residues. CDR3: CASSQFRVSNQPQHF. The CDR3 coding sequence is TGTGCCAGCAGCCAGTTCAGGGTTAGCAATCAGCCCCAGCATTTT.

The V call is TRBV25-1, the J call TRBJ1-2; D not resolved. The germline V gene encodes CDR1 MGHDK and CDR2 SYGVNS. This CDR3 has 14 amino acids. V gave up 3 bases and J gave up 7 bases, with 15 bases separating them. The DNA for the CDR3 is TGTGCCAGCAGTGATAAGAGGGTATTGGTTGGCTACACCTTC. Its translation is CASSDKRVLVGYTF.

The DNA for the CDR3 is TGTGCCAGCAGCTTGGGTCTTGATCCACTCCAAGAGACCCAGTACTTC. Residues: CASSLGLDPLQETQYF. V gene TRBV5-6 combines with J gene TRBJ2-5; no clear D. This CDR3 spans 16 amino acids. The ends were cut back, 0 bases at V and 1 base at J, with 13 bases in the middle. Germline V gene lookup returns CDR1 SGHDT and CDR2 YYEEEE.

The chain carries TRBV6-1 and TRBJ2-1; 7 positions match TRBD2. The trim removed 4 bases at V and 0 bases at J, leaving 3 bases unmatched. This CDR3 has 15 amino acids. The V gene's germline CDR1 is MNHNS and CDR2 SASEGT. CDR3 nucleotide sequence: TGTGCCAGCAGTGTCGGGGGGAACTCCTACAATGAGCAGTTCTTC. Protein: CASSVGGNSYNEQFF.

The V gene is TRBV6-1, the J gene TRBJ2-3; 7 bases line up with TRBD2. V lost 7 bases, J lost 0 bases, and 4 bases stayed unmatched. The germline V gene has CDR1 MNHNS and CDR2 SASEGT. The CDR3 has 14 amino acids. The CDR3 reads CASTAGPSTDTQYF. CDR3 DNA: TGTGCCAGCACAGCGGGGCCTAGCACAGATACGCAGTATTTT.